Included here is one T cell receptor (beta chain) sequence, with context. This receptor's antigen is unknown. Nothing much larger sits one base from this clone, and base qualities are not available. The source of the sample is a study of T cell changes during pregnancy in multiple sclerosis (dated by TCRdb to about 2019). For the study in its entirety: In women with multiple sclerosis, the researchers looked at how the T cell repertoire shifted as pregnancy progressed.

Library preparation used the immunoSEQ multiplex PCR assay. TCRdb carries this immuneACCESS record with in-frame sequences only. Its versions omit some clonotypes, under half of them owing to an unresolved V gene in the studies checked, with the rest unexplained. The sample has about 48,000 clones on record, about 90% of them singletons. The ten largest clones capture 0.95% to 1.5% of the sample. A distance of 11 bases separates the germline ends of V and J, which lose 3 bases and 0 bases respectively. The germline V gene gives CDR1 as KGHSH and CDR2 as LQKENI. Reading from cysteine to phenylalanine, the CDR3 counts 15 amino acids. CDR3 DNA is the only sequence kept; it has 45 bases, read in frame from the first base.

This clonotype was obtained from a female donor with multiple sclerosis, enrolled in a pregnancy study. The rearrangement combines TRBV18 with TRBJ1-1, and the D gene may be TRBD1, 5 bases matching. The sequences come from CD4+ T cells from peripheral blood mononuclear cells, collected in the second trimester of pregnancy. The bases read TGTGCCAGCTCACCCGCGGGGCGGGTGAACACTGAAGCTTTCTTT. This is translated as CASSPAGRVNTEAFF.